This entry concerns a single TCR beta chain. Its antigen remains unknown. Assay used: immunoSEQ multiplex PCR; TCRdb lists only in-frame clones, some missing. This sample carries about 74,000 clones, around 95% of them seen once, and the ten largest clones take around 1.9%. Germline V lookup: CDR1 MNHEY, CDR2 SVGAGI. This CDR3 has 16 residues. V lost 2 bases and J lost 5; bases outside the gene matches: 11. The data stem from a study of cytomegalovirus exposure and HLA in healthy donors. Study conclusions and caveats: In vitro testing confirmed a few CMV-associated chains as specific for CMV antigens.

The donors belonged to the approximately 110-subject validation cohort, separate from the roughly 650-subject first cohort. Sequencing was done on a sample of PBMCs. The clonotype originates from a woman aged 18-29 years in good health and CMV-seropositive. This chain links TRBV6-5 with TRBJ2-5, with 7 bases that match TRBD1. This chain's CDR3 is CASSYLGEGAGETQYF. CDR3 DNA sequence: TGTGCCAGCAGTTACCTTGGAGAGGGGGCGGGTGAGACCCAGTACTTC.